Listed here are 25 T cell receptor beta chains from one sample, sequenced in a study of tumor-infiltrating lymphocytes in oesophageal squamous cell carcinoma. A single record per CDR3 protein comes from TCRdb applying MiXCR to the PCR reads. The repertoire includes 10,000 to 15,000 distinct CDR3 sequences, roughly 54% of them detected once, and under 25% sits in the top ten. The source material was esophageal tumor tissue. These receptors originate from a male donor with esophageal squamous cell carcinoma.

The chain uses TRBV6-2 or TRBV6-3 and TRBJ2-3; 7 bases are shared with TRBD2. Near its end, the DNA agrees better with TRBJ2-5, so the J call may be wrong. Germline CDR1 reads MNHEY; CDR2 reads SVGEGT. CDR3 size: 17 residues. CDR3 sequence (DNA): TGTGCCAGCAGCCCCGGGGTGGTAGCGGGCGGCCAAGAGACCCAGTACTTC. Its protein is CASSPGVVAGGQETQYF.

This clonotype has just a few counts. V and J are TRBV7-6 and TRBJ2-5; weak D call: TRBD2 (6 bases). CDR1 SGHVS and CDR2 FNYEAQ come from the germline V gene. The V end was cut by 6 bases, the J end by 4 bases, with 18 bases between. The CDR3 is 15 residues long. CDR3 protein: CASSPTGGGGETQYF. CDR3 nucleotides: TGTGCCAGCAGTCCCACCGGTGGGGGAGGAGAGACCCAGTACTTC.

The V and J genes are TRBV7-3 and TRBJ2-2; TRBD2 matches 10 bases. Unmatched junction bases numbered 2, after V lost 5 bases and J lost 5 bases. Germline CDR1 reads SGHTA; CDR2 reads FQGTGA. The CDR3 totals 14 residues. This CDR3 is CASSPGLATGELFF. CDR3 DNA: TGTGCCAGCAGCCCGGGACTAGCGACCGGGGAGCTGTTTTTT.

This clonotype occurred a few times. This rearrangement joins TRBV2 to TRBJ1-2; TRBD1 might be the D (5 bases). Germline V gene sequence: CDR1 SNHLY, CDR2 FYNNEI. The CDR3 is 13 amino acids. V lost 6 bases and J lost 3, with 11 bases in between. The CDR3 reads CASRRSRDYGYTF. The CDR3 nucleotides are TGTGCCAGCAGGCGGTCCAGGGACTATGGCTACACCTTC. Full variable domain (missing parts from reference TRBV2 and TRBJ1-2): EPEVTQTPSHQVTQMGQEVILRCVPISNHLYFYWYRQILGQKVEFLVSFYNNEISEKSEIFDDQFSVERPDGSNFTLKIRSTKLEDSAMYFCASRRSRDYGYTFGSGTRLTVV.

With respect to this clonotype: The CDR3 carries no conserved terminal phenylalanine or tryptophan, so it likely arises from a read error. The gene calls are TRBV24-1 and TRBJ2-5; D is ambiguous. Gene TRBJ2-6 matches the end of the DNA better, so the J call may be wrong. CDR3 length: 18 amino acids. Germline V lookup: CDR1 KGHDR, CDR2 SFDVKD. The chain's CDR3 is CATSDTTLPLSGANVLTS. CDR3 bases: TGTGCCACCAGTGACACGACATTACCCCTCTCTGGGGCCAACGTCCTGACTTCG.

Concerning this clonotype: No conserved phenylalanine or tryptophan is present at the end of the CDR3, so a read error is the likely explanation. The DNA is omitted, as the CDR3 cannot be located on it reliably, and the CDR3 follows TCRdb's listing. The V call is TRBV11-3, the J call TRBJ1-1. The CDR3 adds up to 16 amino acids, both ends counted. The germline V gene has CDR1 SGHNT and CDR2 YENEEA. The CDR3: CANRLAGASMSSSSGQ.

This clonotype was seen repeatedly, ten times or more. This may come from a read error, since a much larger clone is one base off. The DNA for the CDR3 is TGTGCCAGCAGTTACTCGCCGGGACTAGCGGGAAATGAGCAGTACTTC. Protein: CASSYSPGLAGNEQYF. The chain recombines TRBV6-6 with TRBJ2-5; 13 bases match TRBD2. The V segment lost 0 bases and the J segment 11 bases; nucleotides outside the gene matches: 9. The CDR3 extends over 16 amino acids. Germline loops: CDR1 MNHNY, CDR2 SVGAGI (reference sequence).

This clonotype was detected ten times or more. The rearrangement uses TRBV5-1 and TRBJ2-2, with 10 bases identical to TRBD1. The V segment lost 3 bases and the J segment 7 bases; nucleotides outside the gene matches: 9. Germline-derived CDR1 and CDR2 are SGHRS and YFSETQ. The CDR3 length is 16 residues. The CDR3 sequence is CASSYGTGVAVGELFF. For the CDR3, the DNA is TGCGCCAGCAGCTACGGGACAGGGGTGGCTGTCGGGGAGCTGTTTTTT.

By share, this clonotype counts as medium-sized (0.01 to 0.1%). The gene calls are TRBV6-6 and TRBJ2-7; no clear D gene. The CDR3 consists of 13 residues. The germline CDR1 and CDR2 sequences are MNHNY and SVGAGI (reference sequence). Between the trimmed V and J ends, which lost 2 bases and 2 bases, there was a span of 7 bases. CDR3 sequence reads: CASSYRLAYEQYF. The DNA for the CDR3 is TGTGCCAGCAGTTACCGTCTTGCCTACGAGCAGTACTTC.

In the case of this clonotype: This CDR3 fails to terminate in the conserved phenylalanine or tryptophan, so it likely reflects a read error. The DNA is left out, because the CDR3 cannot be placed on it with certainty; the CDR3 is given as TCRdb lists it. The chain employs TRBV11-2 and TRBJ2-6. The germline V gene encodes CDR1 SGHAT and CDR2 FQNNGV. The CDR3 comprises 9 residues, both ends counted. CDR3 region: CASSLRDSS.

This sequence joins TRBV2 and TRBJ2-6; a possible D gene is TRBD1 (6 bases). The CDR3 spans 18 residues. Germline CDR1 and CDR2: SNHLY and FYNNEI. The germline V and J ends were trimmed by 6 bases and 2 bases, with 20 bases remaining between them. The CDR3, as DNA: TGTGCCAGCAGGCGATTGCAGGGGCTGGGGACTGGGGCCAACGTCCTGACTTTC. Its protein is CASRRLQGLGTGANVLTF.

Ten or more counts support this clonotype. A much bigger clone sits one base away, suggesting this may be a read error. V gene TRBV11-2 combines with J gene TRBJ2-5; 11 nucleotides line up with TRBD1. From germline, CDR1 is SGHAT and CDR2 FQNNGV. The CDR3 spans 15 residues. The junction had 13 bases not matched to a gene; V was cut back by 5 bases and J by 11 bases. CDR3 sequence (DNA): TGTGCCAGCAGCCAAAAACGGACAGGGGGCAATGAGCAGTACTTC. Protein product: CASSQKRTGGNEQYF.

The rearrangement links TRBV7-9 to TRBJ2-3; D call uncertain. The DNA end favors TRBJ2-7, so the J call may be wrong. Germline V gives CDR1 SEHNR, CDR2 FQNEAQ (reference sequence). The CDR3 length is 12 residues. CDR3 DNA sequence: TGTGCCAGCAGCCCAGCCAACTACGAGCAGTACTTC. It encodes CASSPANYEQYF.

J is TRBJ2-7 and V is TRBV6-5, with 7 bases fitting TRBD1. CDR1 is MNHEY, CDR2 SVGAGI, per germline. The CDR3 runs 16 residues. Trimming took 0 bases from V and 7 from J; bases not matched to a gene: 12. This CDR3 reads CASSYSITGVTREQYF. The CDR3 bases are TGTGCCAGCAGTTACTCGATTACAGGGGTTACGCGGGAGCAGTACTTC.

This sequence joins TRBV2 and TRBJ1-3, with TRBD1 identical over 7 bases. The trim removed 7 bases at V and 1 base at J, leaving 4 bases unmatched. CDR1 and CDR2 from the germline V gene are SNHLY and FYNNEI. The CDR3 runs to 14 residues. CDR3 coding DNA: TGTGCCAGCACCGAGACAGGGTCTGGAAACACCATATATTTT. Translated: CASTETGSGNTIYF.

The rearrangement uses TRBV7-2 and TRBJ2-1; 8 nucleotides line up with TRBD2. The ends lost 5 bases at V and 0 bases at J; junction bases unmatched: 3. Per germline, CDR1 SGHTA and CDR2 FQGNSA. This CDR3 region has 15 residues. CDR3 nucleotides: TGTGCCAGCAGCCGGAGCGGGAGCTCCTACAATGAGCAGTTCTTC. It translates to CASSRSGSSYNEQFF.

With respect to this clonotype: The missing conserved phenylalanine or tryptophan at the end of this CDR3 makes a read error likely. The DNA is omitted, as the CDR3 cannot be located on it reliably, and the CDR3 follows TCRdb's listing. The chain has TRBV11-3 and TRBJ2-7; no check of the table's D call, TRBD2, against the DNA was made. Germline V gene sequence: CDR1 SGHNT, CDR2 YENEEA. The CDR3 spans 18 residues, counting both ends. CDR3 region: CASSLDSGRTLDEQYFGA.

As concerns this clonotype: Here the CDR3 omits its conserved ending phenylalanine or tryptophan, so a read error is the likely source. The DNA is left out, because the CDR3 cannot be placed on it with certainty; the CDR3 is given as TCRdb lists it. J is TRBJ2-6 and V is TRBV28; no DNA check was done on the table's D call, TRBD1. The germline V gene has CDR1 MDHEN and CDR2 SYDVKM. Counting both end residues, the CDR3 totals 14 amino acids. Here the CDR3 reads CASEEGGYEQYFGA.

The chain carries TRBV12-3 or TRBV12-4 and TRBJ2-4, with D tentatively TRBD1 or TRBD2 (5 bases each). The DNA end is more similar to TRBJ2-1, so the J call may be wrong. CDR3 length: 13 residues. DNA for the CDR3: TGTGCCAGCAGTTCGGGACCTTACAATGAGCAGTTCTTC. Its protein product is CASSSGPYNEQFF.

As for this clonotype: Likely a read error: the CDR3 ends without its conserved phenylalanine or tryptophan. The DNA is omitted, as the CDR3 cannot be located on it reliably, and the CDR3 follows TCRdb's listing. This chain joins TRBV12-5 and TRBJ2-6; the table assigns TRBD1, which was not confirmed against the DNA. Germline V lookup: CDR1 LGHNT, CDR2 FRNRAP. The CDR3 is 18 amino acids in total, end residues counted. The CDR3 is CASGFQGGRYQETQYFGA.

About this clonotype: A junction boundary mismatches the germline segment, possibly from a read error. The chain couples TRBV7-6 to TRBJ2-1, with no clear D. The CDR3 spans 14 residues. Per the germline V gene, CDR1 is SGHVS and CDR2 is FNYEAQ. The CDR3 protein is CASSLVASSNEQFF. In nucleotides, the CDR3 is TGTGCTAGCAGCTTAGTGGCTAGTAGCAATGAGCAGTTCTTC.

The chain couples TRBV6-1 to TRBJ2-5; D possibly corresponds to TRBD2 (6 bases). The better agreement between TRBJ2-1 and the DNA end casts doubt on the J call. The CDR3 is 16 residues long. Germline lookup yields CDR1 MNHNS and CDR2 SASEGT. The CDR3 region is CASSEAGGLGYNEQFF. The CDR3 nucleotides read TGTGCCAGCAGTGAAGCGGGGGGTTTGGGGTACAATGAGCAGTTCTTC.

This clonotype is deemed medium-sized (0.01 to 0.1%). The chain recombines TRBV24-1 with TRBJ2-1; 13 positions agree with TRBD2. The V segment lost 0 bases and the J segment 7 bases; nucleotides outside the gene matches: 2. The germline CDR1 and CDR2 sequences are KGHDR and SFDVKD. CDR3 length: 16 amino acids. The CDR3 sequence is CATSDLGTSGINEQFF. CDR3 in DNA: TGTGCCACCAGTGATTTGGGGACTAGCGGGATTAATGAGCAGTTCTTC.

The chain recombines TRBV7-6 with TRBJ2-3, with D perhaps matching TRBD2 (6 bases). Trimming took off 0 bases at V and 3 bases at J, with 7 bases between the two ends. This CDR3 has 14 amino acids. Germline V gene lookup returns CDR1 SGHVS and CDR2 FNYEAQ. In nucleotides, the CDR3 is TGTGCCAGCAGCTTAGCTAGCGGTACAGATACGCAGTATTTT. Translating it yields CASSLASGTDTQYF.

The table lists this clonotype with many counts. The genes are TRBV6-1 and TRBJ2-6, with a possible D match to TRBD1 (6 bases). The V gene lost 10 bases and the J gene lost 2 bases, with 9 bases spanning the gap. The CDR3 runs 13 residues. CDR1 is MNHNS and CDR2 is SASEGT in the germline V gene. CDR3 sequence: CATAGAGANVLTF. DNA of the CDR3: TGTGCCACCGCAGGGGCTGGGGCCAACGTCCTGACTTTC.